A single sample gave rise to the 29 T cell receptor beta chains below, sequenced in a study of T cells after yellow fever vaccination. From the 5' RACE reads, TCRdb called clonotypes with MiXCR, one entry per CDR3 protein. The data show some 320,000 distinct CDR3 sequences, 4.1% seen once. Sequenced here: PBMCs, sampled 5 days after the yellow fever booster vaccination. The source is a man between 18 and 35 years old who received the YFV17D yellow fever vaccine.

This clonotype was counted only a few times. V usage is TRBV7-9 and J usage is TRBJ1-5; the D gene is possibly TRBD1 (5 bases). The CDR3 spans 17 residues. The V gene's germline CDR1 is SEHNR and CDR2 FQNEAQ (reference sequence). V was clipped by 3 bases and J by 3 bases, with 18 bases between them. The CDR3 protein is CASSFKGTITFNQPQHF. CDR3 sequence (DNA): TGTGCCAGCAGCTTCAAAGGGACGATTACCTTCAATCAGCCCCAGCATTTT. Using reference TRBV7-9 and TRBJ1-5 for the parts outside the CDR3, the full variable domain is DTGVSQNPRHKITKRGQNVTFRCDPISEHNRLYWYRQTLGQGPEFLTYFQNEAQLEKSRLLSDRFSAERPKGSFSTLEIQRTEQGDSAMYLCASSFKGTITFNQPQHFGDGTRLSIL.

This clonotype was recorded many times. The chain uses TRBV28 and TRBJ2-2; D may be TRBD1 or TRBD2 (5 bases each). The CDR3 covers 14 residues. CDR1 and CDR2 (germline): MDHEN, SYDVKM. V lost 8 bases and J 2 bases, leaving 12 bases between the germline ends. CDR3 region: CASGTPGNTGELFF. The CDR3 region has the DNA TGTGCCAGCGGGACCCCGGGCAACACCGGGGAGCTGTTTTTT. The full variable domain, completed using reference TRBV28 and TRBJ2-2, is DVKVTQSSRYLVKRTGEKVFLECVQDMDHENMFWYRQDPGLGLRLIYFSYDVKMKEKGDIPEGYSVSREKKERFSLILESASTNQTSMYLCASGTPGNTGELFFGEGSRLTVL.

The chain has TRBV5-1 and TRBJ2-5, with D perhaps TRBD2 (5 bases). The V and J ends lost 7 bases and 2 bases respectively, with 12 bases between them. In germline, CDR1 is SGHRS, CDR2 YFSETQ. The CDR3 is 13 residues long. Here the CDR3 reads CASQIGEQETQYF. The CDR3 DNA sequence: TGCGCCAGCCAGATCGGGGAACAAGAGACCCAGTACTTC. The variable domain in full, completed from reference TRBV5-1 and TRBJ2-5, reads KAGVTQTPRYLIKTRGQQVTLSCSPISGHRSVSWYQQTPGQGLQFLFEYFSETQRNKGNFPGRFSGRQFSNSRSEMNVSTLELGDSALYLCASQIGEQETQYFGPGTRLLVL.

This clonotype was seen at least ten times. This chain joins TRBV5-5 and TRBJ1-2; a possible D gene is TRBD1 (5 bases). CDR3 length equals 13 residues. CDR1 SGHKS and CDR2 YYEKEE come from the germline V gene (reference sequence). Trimming removed 4 bases at V and 4 bases at J, with 11 bases between. CDR3 DNA: TGTGCCAGCAGCGCAGGGCAGCGCTATGGCTACACCTTC. Translating gives CASSAGQRYGYTF.

This clonotype was detected a few times. The genes are TRBV6-5 and TRBJ2-7; 7 nucleotides agree with TRBD1. Germline CDR1 reads MNHEY; CDR2 reads SVGAGI. V was clipped by 5 bases and J by 0 bases; unmatched bases: 4. This CDR3 region has 14 residues. CDR3 amino acids: CASSPTGVSYEQYV. CDR3 bases: TGTGCCAGCAGTCCAACAGGGGTCTCCTACGAGCAGTACGTC.

This clonotype was seen many times. The gene calls are TRBV20-1 and TRBJ2-5; D is unresolved. The CDR3 covers 14 residues. V was cut by 4 bases and J by 5 bases, with 17 bases left in between. Germline values: CDR1 DFQATT, CDR2 SNEGSKA (reference sequence). CDR3 sequence reads: CSATVWPGGETQYF. CDR3 sequence (DNA): TGCAGTGCTACAGTATGGCCCGGTGGGGAGACCCAGTACTTC.

The chain is built from TRBV10-3 and TRBJ2-6, with unresolved D. Germline V gives CDR1 ENHRY, CDR2 SYGVKD. Between the trimmed V and J ends, which lost 4 bases and 0 bases, there was a span of 10 bases. CDR3 length: 16 amino acids. The CDR3 here is CAISGEGISGANVLTF. The CDR3, as DNA: TGTGCCATCAGTGGGGAAGGAATCTCTGGGGCCAACGTCCTGACTTTC.

A few counts support this clonotype. The V gene is TRBV29-1, the J gene TRBJ2-1; TRBD1 matches 9 bases. The CDR3 is made up of 15 amino acids. Per the germline V gene, CDR1 is SQVTM and CDR2 is ANQGSEA. The V segment lost 2 bases and the J segment 3 bases; nucleotides outside the gene matches: 5. DNA for the CDR3: TGCAGCGTTGAATCCTGGGACAGGGACTACAATGAGCAGTTCTTC. This codes for CSVESWDRDYNEQFF.

This clonotype showed up just a few times. The chain carries TRBV7-9 and TRBJ2-7; D gene unclear. The CDR3 has 14 residues. Germline lookup yields CDR1 SEHNR and CDR2 FQNEAQ (reference sequence). The V and J ends lost 5 bases and 0 bases respectively, with 11 bases between them. CDR3 in DNA: TGTGCCAGCAGCAAGTTGGGCAGCTCCTACGAGCAGTACTTC. This gives the protein CASSKLGSSYEQYF.

As to this clonotype: Given the absence of the conserved phenylalanine or tryptophan at the CDR3 end, a read error is likely. The J gene is TRBJ1-6, the V gene TRBV6-5, with D tentatively TRBD1 (5 bases). The V end was cut by 4 bases, the J end by 7 bases, with 8 bases between. The CDR3 is 13 residues long. The germline V gene encodes CDR1 MNHEY and CDR2 SVGAGI. The chain's CDR3 is CASSFQGNSPLHL. The CDR3 DNA sequence: TGTGCCAGCAGTTTCCAGGGCAATTCACCCCTCCACCTT.

The chain combines TRBV10-3 with TRBJ2-3; 9 bases are shared with TRBD1. Germline-derived CDR1 and CDR2 are ENHRY and SYGVKD. V gave up 6 bases and J gave up 4 bases; unmatched junction bases: 14. There are 17 residues in the CDR3. The CDR3 sequence: CAIRADRDREVADTQYF. The CDR3 DNA reads TGTGCCATCAGAGCCGACAGGGACAGGGAGGTGGCAGATACGCAGTATTTT.

The chain employs TRBV11-2 and TRBJ1-5; D call uncertain. The germline gives CDR1 SGHAT, CDR2 FQNNGV. The CDR3 has 11 amino acids. V was shortened by 3 bases and J by 3 bases, with 0 bases between the two germline ends. The CDR3 coding sequence is TGTGCCAGCAGCTTCAATCAGCCCCAGCATTTT. This encodes CASSFNQPQHF.

J is TRBJ2-3 and V is TRBV6-4, with D perhaps matching TRBD1 or TRBD2 (5 bases each). Per germline, CDR1 MRHNA and CDR2 SNTAGT. V was shortened by 3 bases and J by 1 base, with 11 bases between the two germline ends. The CDR3 spans 15 residues. CDR3 sequence: CASSEPGTGTDTQYF. CDR3 DNA: TGTGCCAGCAGTGAACCCGGGACGGGCACAGATACGCAGTATTTT.

This clonotype was seen a few times. This sequence joins TRBV15 and TRBJ2-1; D perhaps matches TRBD1 (6 bases). The V end lost 0 bases, the J end lost 3 bases, and 15 bases lay between the germline ends. The CDR3 sequence is 17 residues long. Germline V lookup: CDR1 LNHNV, CDR2 YYDKDF (reference sequence). CDR3 bases: TGTGCCACCAGCAGAGATGGTGTGGGGGCTATCTACAATGAGCAGTTCTTC. Encoded protein: CATSRDGVGAIYNEQFF.

This clonotype was recorded a few times. The chain couples TRBV23-1 to TRBJ1-1; 7 nucleotides line up with TRBD1. TRBV23-1 qualifies as an ORF whose function is uncertain. V shed 5 bases, J shed 1 base, and the junction held 10 bases outside the gene matches. The CDR3 covers 16 residues. CDR3 nucleotide sequence: TGCGCCAGCAGTAACCTGACAGGGACCGGGAACACTGAAGCTTTCTTT. This sequence encodes CASSNLTGTGNTEAFF.

There are many counts of this clonotype. The chain links TRBV5-4 to TRBJ2-5; 9 bases are shared with TRBD1. The ends lost 2 bases at V and 1 base at J; junction bases unmatched: 0. Germline CDR1 reads SGHNT; CDR2 reads YYREEE (reference sequence). The CDR3 extends over 14 amino acids. CDR3 region: CASSLQGAQETQYF. The CDR3 DNA reads TGTGCCAGCAGCTTACAGGGGGCCCAAGAGACCCAGTACTTC. The full variable domain, with the rest looked up from reference TRBV5-4 and TRBJ2-5, is ETGVTQSPTHLIKTRGQQVTLRCSSQSGHNTVSWYQQALGQGPQFIFQYYREEENGRGNFPPRFSGLQFPNYSSELNVNALELDDSALYLCASSLQGAQETQYFGPGTRLLVL.

This clonotype was recorded at least ten times. The chain joins TRBV20-1 to TRBJ1-6; a possible D gene is TRBD1 (5 bases). Trimming left V 6 bases short and J 6 bases short, with 12 bases between. The CDR3 runs 13 residues. The germline V gene encodes CDR1 DFQATT and CDR2 SNEGSKA (reference sequence). The CDR3 DNA reads as TGCAGTGCACCCCCCGGGGGTAATTCACCCCTCCACTTT. This translates into CSAPPGGNSPLHF.

This clonotype appeared many times. V gene TRBV9 combines with J gene TRBJ2-5, with no clear D. Germline assignment: CDR1 SGDLS and CDR2 YYNGEE. V was cut by 0 bases and J by 5 bases, with 8 bases left in between. This CDR3 has 13 residues. The CDR3 protein is CASSVGAVETQYF. For the CDR3, the DNA is TGTGCCAGCAGCGTAGGGGCCGTGGAGACCCAGTACTTC.

The table lists this clonotype with a few counts. The genes are TRBV12-3 or TRBV12-4 and TRBJ2-7; TRBD1 is a possible D gene (5 bases). V gave up 2 bases and J gave up 2 bases, with 10 bases separating them. The CDR3 contains 14 residues. CDR3 region: CASSLSGIPYEQYF. The CDR3 region has the DNA TGTGCCAGCAGTTTATCAGGGATTCCCTACGAGCAGTACTTC.

The sample holds one count of this clonotype. This CDR3 fails to terminate in the conserved phenylalanine or tryptophan, so it likely reflects a read error. The DNA for the CDR3 is TGTGCCAGCAGCCCAAGGGAAGGGAAGGGTGAGCAGTTCCTG. Translation: CASSPREGKGEQFL. The chain couples TRBV7-9 to TRBJ2-1; D is unclear. The CDR3 loop spans 14 amino acids. Between the trimmed V and J ends, which lost 5 bases and 9 bases, there was a span of 17 bases. Germline V lookup: CDR1 SEHNR, CDR2 FQNEAQ (reference sequence).

This clonotype was detected ten times or more. This chain connects TRBV7-9 to TRBJ1-4; D is perhaps TRBD1 (5 bases). There are 15 residues in the CDR3. Germline CDR1 SEHNR, CDR2 FQNEAQ (reference sequence). Trimming left V 4 bases short and J 5 bases short, with 14 bases between. This CDR3 is CASSSLGGRNEKLFF. In DNA, the CDR3 is TGTGCCAGCAGCTCCTTGGGGGGGAGGAATGAAAAACTGTTTTTT.

This clonotype was counted between two and nine times. V gene TRBV6-1 combines with J gene TRBJ2-1, with TRBD2 identical over 7 bases. Germline CDR1 and CDR2: MNHNS and SASEGT. The trim removed 10 bases at V and 5 bases at J, leaving 8 bases unmatched. This CDR3 contains 13 residues. The CDR3 DNA reads as TGTGCCACCTTTTGGGCGGGGGACAATGAGCAGTTCTTC. This gives the protein CATFWAGDNEQFF.

J is TRBJ2-7 and V is TRBV11-1; the D gene is possibly TRBD2 (7 bases). CDR1 and CDR2 from the germline V gene are SGHAT and FQDESV (reference sequence). The CDR3 extends over 14 amino acids. Between the trimmed V and J ends, which lost 2 bases and 4 bases, there was a span of 12 bases. CDR3 nucleotide sequence: TGTGCCAGCAGCTTACAGGGGAGGGGGTACGAGCAGTACGTC. The encoded protein is CASSLQGRGYEQYV.

This clonotype was seen more than once but under ten times. The chain recombines TRBV6-4 with TRBJ2-4; 7 bases are a match to TRBD2. V was clipped by 0 bases and J by 0 bases; unmatched bases: 14. Germline assignment: CDR1 MRHNA and CDR2 SNTAGT. This CDR3 is built from 20 residues. As DNA, the CDR3 is TGTGCCAGCAGTGACTCTCGGGAACTAGCGAGAATTCTAGCCAAAAACATTCAGTACTTC. Residues: CASSDSRELARILAKNIQYF.

The J gene is TRBJ1-4, the V gene TRBV4-3; tentatively, D is TRBD1 (6 bases). Germline V gene sequence: CDR1 LGHNA, CDR2 YSLEER. CDR3 length: 16 amino acids. V lost 4 bases, J lost 4 bases, and 16 bases lay in between. CDR3 nucleotide sequence: TGCGCCAGCAGCCCGGGGTGGGGGCGTGATAATGAAAAACTGTTTTTT. This sequence encodes CASSPGWGRDNEKLFF.

The chain has TRBV30 and TRBJ1-5; the D gene is possibly TRBD1 (6 bases). The length of the CDR3 is 13 residues. The V gene's germline CDR1 is GTSNPN and CDR2 SVGIG (reference sequence). Trimming took off 3 bases at V and 3 bases at J, with 9 bases between the two ends. The CDR3: CAWSDRFNQPQHF. CDR3 nucleotides: TGTGCCTGGAGCGACAGGTTCAATCAGCCCCAGCATTTT.

The chain carries TRBV5-4 and TRBJ2-2, with D tentatively TRBD1 or TRBD2 (5 bases each). V lost 4 bases and J lost 5, with 18 bases in between. CDR3 length: 16 amino acids. CDR1 and CDR2 (germline): SGHNT, YYREEE (reference sequence). The CDR3 reads CASSPGRARITGELFF. The CDR3 DNA is TGTGCCAGCAGCCCGGGGCGGGCGCGGATTACCGGGGAGCTGTTTTTT.

This chain joins TRBV19 and TRBJ2-4; 7 nucleotides agree with TRBD1. The V and J ends lost 5 bases and 9 bases, in that order; junction bases with no gene match: 13. CDR3 length: 15 residues. The V gene's germline CDR1 is LNHDA and CDR2 SQIVND (reference sequence). The CDR3 spells CASSPIDRDPSIQYF. The CDR3 DNA reads TGTGCCAGTAGTCCGATCGACAGGGACCCGAGCATTCAGTACTTC.

Ten or more counts support this clonotype. V usage is TRBV9 and J usage is TRBJ2-1; a weak D match, TRBD1 (5 bases). The germline V and J ends were trimmed by 0 bases and 4 bases, with 11 bases remaining between them. Germline-derived CDR1 and CDR2 are SGDLS and YYNGEE. The CDR3 has 15 residues. The CDR3 reads CASSVGGRIYNEQFF. CDR3 nucleotide sequence: TGTGCCAGCAGCGTAGGGGGCAGAATTTACAATGAGCAGTTCTTC.